These 32 T cell receptor beta chains came from one sample sequenced in a study of OX40 agonist ivuxolimab in advanced cancers. The table came from immunoSEQ multiplex PCR; TCRdb's copy has only in-frame clones and leaves some out. The table records about 55,000 clones, 70% to 80% of them present only once. Sequences were derived from CD4+ or CD8+ T cells sorted from blood, sampled in a trial of the OX40 agonist ivuxolimab. These receptors were collected from an adult with an advanced solid tumor such as melanoma, head and neck, liver or kidney cancer.

This clone was seen once. The V gene is TRBV6-1, the J gene TRBJ1-3, with a possible D match to TRBD1 (6 bases). The V end lost 5 bases, the J end lost 1 base, and 9 bases lay between the germline ends. The CDR3 has 14 residues. Looked up from germline, CDR1 is MNHNS and CDR2 is SASEGT. CDR3 DNA sequence: TGTGCCAGCAGTCGGACAGCATCTGGAAACACCATATATTTT. This codes for CASSRTASGNTIYF.

This clone has just one count. V and J are TRBV30 and TRBJ1-4; D might be TRBD1 (5 bases). The CDR3 length is 13 residues. With 3 bases removed from V and 4 bases from J, the gap between germline ends came to 9 bases. In germline, CDR1 is GTSNPN, CDR2 SVGIG (reference sequence). The CDR3 region is CAWRSGSNEKLFF. The CDR3 nucleotides are TGTGCCTGGAGGTCAGGGAGTAATGAAAAACTGTTTTTT.

The genes are TRBV15 and TRBJ2-3; tentatively, D is TRBD2 (5 bases). The germline gives CDR1 LNHNV, CDR2 YYDKDF (reference sequence). CDR3 length equals 15 residues. Deletions cut 0 bases from V and 3 bases from J, with 10 bases between. CDR3 sequence: CATSREGEETDTQYF. Here the CDR3 DNA reads TGTGCCACCAGCAGAGAGGGAGAGGAAACAGATACGCAGTATTTT. The entire variable domain, with the rest obtained from reference TRBV15 and TRBJ2-3, is as follows: DAMVIQNPRYQVTQFGKPVTLSCSQTLNHNVMYWYQQKSSQAPKLLFHYYDKDFNNEADTPDNFQSRRPNTSFCFLDIRSPGLGDTAMYLCATSREGEETDTQYFGPGTRLTVL.

The CDR3: CASSSTGTPYLKLFF. DNA of the CDR3: TGTGCCAGCAGCTCGACCGGGACACCTTATTTAAAACTGTTTTTT. This sequence joins TRBV7-8 and TRBJ1-4, with D maybe TRBD1 (6 bases). From germline, CDR1 is SGHVS and CDR2 FQNEAQ. The CDR3 totals 15 residues. Deletions cut 4 bases from V and 10 bases from J, with 19 bases between.

V and J are TRBV5-6 and TRBJ2-7; TRBD2 matches at 16 bases. J lost 4 bases, V lost 4 bases, and 5 bases had no gene match. CDR3 length: 16 amino acids. Germline V gene lookup returns CDR1 SGHDT and CDR2 YYEEEE. The CDR3 loop is CASSRGLAGGLYEQYF. DNA for the CDR3: TGTGCCAGCAGCCGGGGACTAGCGGGAGGGCTGTACGAGCAGTACTTC.

The rearrangement joins TRBV13 to TRBJ2-7; 8 positions agree with TRBD1. The junction had 6 bases not matched to a gene; V was cut back by 5 bases and J by 3 bases. The CDR3 loop spans 14 amino acids. The germline V gene has CDR1 PRHDT and CDR2 FYEKMQ (reference sequence). CDR3 sequence (DNA): TGTGCCAGCAGCGCCCCTGGACAGGGCTACGAGCAGTACTTC. Translating gives CASSAPGQGYEQYF. Full variable domain (outside the CDR3, taken from reference TRBV13 and TRBJ2-7): AAGVIQSPRHLIKEKRETATLKCYPIPRHDTVYWYQQGPGQDPQFLISFYEKMQSDKGSIPDRFSAQQFSDYHSELNMSSLELGDSALYFCASSAPGQGYEQYFGPGTRLTVT.

This sequence joins TRBV9 and TRBJ1-2, with D possibly being TRBD1 (5 bases). Deletions cut 4 bases from V and 4 bases from J, with 14 bases between. The CDR3 is 14 residues long. Germline assignment: CDR1 SGDLS and CDR2 YYNGEE. CDR3 sequence (DNA): TGTGCCAGCAGCTCGCCAGAGGGGACCTATGGCTACACCTTC. Protein: CASSSPEGTYGYTF.

J is TRBJ2-1 and V is TRBV7-9, with TRBD2 identical over 11 bases. This CDR3 has 17 amino acids. Germline assignment: CDR1 SEHNR and CDR2 FQNEAQ (reference sequence). The V gene end was trimmed by 1 base and the J gene end by 7 bases; junction bases not matched to a gene: 9. The DNA of the CDR3 is TGTGCCAGCAGCTTAGGTGCTAGCGGGGGGCCCCAGAATGAGCAGTTCTTC. As protein: CASSLGASGGPQNEQFF. Variable domain in full (rest from reference TRBV7-9 and TRBJ2-1): DTGVSQNPRHKITKRGQNVTFRCDPISEHNRLYWYRQTLGQGPEFLTYFQNEAQLEKSRLLSDRFSAERPKGSFSTLEIQRTEQGDSAMYLCASSLGASGGPQNEQFFGPGTRLTVL.

This clone is categorized as medium-sized (0.01 to 0.1%). The chain is built from TRBV6-1 and TRBJ2-7; 7 nucleotides align to TRBD2. Looked up from germline, CDR1 is MNHNS and CDR2 is SASEGT. Trimming removed 6 bases from V and 0 bases from J; junction bases left unmatched: 8. The CDR3 is 15 residues long. CDR3 in amino acids: CASSASGQSSYEQYF. The CDR3 DNA reads as TGTGCCAGCAGCGCTAGCGGCCAAAGCTCCTACGAGCAGTACTTC.

The CDR3 is CASSADRGLTDTQYF. CDR3 sequence (DNA): TGTGCCAGCAGCGCGGACAGGGGGCTAACAGATACGCAGTATTTT. V is TRBV7-9 and J is TRBJ2-3; 11 bases line up with TRBD1. Germline V gives CDR1 SEHNR, CDR2 FQNEAQ (reference sequence). J gave up 3 bases and V 5 bases, and 4 bases lay outside the gene matches. This CDR3 comprises 15 residues.

This chain links TRBV6-1 with TRBJ2-3; 7 bases map to TRBD1. There are 15 residues in the CDR3. With V trimmed by 5 bases and J by 2 bases, 7 bases remained unmatched. Germline loops: CDR1 MNHNS, CDR2 SASEGT. The chain's CDR3 is CASSPGQVTTDTQYF. The CDR3 DNA reads TGTGCCAGCAGTCCCGGACAGGTGACCACAGATACGCAGTATTTT.

This chain links TRBV5-1 with TRBJ2-2, with 7 bases lining up with TRBD1. This CDR3 region has 16 residues. V shed 4 bases and J 2 bases; nucleotides not matched to a gene: 8. The germline CDR1 and CDR2 sequences are SGHRS and YFSETQ. The CDR3 coding sequence is TGCGCCAGCAGCCTGGGGACAGCTCTTAACACCGGGGAGCTGTTTTTT. Amino acids: CASSLGTALNTGELFF. Filled out from reference TRBV5-1 and TRBJ2-2, the complete variable domain reads KAGVTQTPRYLIKTRGQQVTLSCSPISGHRSVSWYQQTPGQGLQFLFEYFSETQRNKGNFPGRFSGRQFSNSRSEMNVSTLELGDSALYLCASSLGTALNTGELFFGEGSRLTVL.

This clone has just a few counts. This chain connects TRBV10-3 to TRBJ1-1; D is ambiguous. Trimming took 1 base from V and 6 from J, leaving 3 bases between them. CDR3 length: 11 amino acids. Germline V CDR1 and CDR2: ENHRY, SYGVKD. CDR3 nucleotides: TGTGCCATCAGTGAGTTTCCTGAAGCTTTCTTT. Amino acid sequence: CAISEFPEAFF.

The chain uses TRBV12-5 and TRBJ2-5, with D unclear. Germline values: CDR1 LGHNT, CDR2 FRNRAP. V lost 0 bases, J lost 5 bases, and 13 bases lay in between. The CDR3 totals 15 residues. The CDR3 DNA reads TGTGCTAGTGGTTTGGTCGGGTCCCCTGGGGAGACCCAGTACTTC. Its translation: CASGLVGSPGETQYF.

J is TRBJ1-5 and V is TRBV5-6; perhaps TRBD1 as D (5 bases). Germline V gene data show CDR1 as SGHDT and CDR2 as YYEEEE. Deletions cut 3 bases from V and 4 bases from J, with 17 bases between. The CDR3 is made up of 16 amino acids. The CDR3 sequence is CASSSALGYRNQPQHF. DNA for the CDR3: TGTGCCAGCAGCTCTGCCCTGGGATACAGGAATCAGCCCCAGCATTTT. Together with reference TRBV5-6 and TRBJ1-5, the CDR3 gives the full variable domain: DAGVTQSPTHLIKTRGQQVTLRCSPKSGHDTVSWYQQALGQGPQFIFQYYEEEERQRGNFPDRFSGHQFPNYSSELNVNALLLGDSALYLCASSSALGYRNQPQHFGDGTRLSIL.

The chain combines TRBV11-2 with TRBJ1-3; 7 nucleotides line up with TRBD1. Trimming removed 5 bases from V and 4 bases from J; junction bases left unmatched: 8. The CDR3 extends over 15 amino acids. CDR1 and CDR2 (germline): SGHAT, FQNNGV. DNA of the CDR3: TGTGCCAGCAGCCCTACAGGGGTGGCCGGAAACACCATATATTTT. Translating gives CASSPTGVAGNTIYF.

The chain links TRBV30 to TRBJ2-7, with TRBD1 matching 7 bases. CDR3 length: 12 residues. Germline trimming cut 4 bases from V and 5 bases from J; bases unmatched to any gene: 5. Germline V gene lookup returns CDR1 GTSNPN and CDR2 SVGIG (reference sequence). The CDR3 is CAWTRGPHEQYF. CDR3 nucleotides: TGTGCCTGGACAAGGGGGCCGCACGAGCAGTACTTC. Drawing the rest from reference TRBV30 and TRBJ2-7, the complete variable domain is SQTIHQWPATLVQPVGSPLSLECTVEGTSNPNLYWYRQAAGRGLQLLFYSVGIGQISSEVPQNLSASRPQDRQFILSSKKLLLSDSGFYLCAWTRGPHEQYFGPGTRLTVT.

The chain carries TRBV5-1 and TRBJ2-2; 7 bases are a match to TRBD1. CDR1 and CDR2 (germline): SGHRS, YFSETQ. This CDR3 region has 15 residues. V shed 3 bases and J 3 bases; nucleotides not matched to a gene: 5. This CDR3 is CASSWAGTDTGELFF. As DNA, the CDR3 is TGCGCCAGCAGCTGGGCCGGGACAGACACCGGGGAGCTGTTTTTT. Full variable domain (remainder filled in from reference TRBV5-1 and TRBJ2-2): KAGVTQTPRYLIKTRGQQVTLSCSPISGHRSVSWYQQTPGQGLQFLFEYFSETQRNKGNFPGRFSGRQFSNSRSEMNVSTLELGDSALYLCASSWAGTDTGELFFGEGSRLTVL.

The V and J genes are TRBV7-2 and TRBJ2-2; D uncertain. Germline V lookup: CDR1 SGHTA, CDR2 FQGNSA. This CDR3 comprises 11 residues. Trimming took off 5 bases at V and 7 bases at J, with 5 bases between the two ends. The CDR3 reads CASSGGGELFF. The DNA of the CDR3 is TGTGCCAGCAGCGGTGGCGGGGAGCTGTTTTTT.

The chain links TRBV11-2 to TRBJ2-1; no clear D. CDR1 and CDR2 (germline): SGHAT, FQNNGV. V was cut by 2 bases and J by 1 base, with 3 bases left in between. The CDR3 covers 13 residues. The CDR3 region is CASSLWSYNEQFF. DNA of the CDR3: TGTGCCAGCAGCTTATGGTCCTACAATGAGCAGTTCTTC. The full variable domain, its missing parts supplied by reference TRBV11-2 and TRBJ2-1, is EAGVAQSPRYKIIEKRQSVAFWCNPISGHATLYWYQQILGQGPKLLIQFQNNGVVDDSQLPKDRFSAERLKGVDSTLKIQPAKLEDSAVYLCASSLWSYNEQFFGPGTRLTVL.

The chain employs TRBV9 and TRBJ1-2; D unresolved. The V gene's germline CDR1 is SGDLS and CDR2 YYNGEE. The CDR3 contains 15 residues. V gave up 0 bases and J gave up 4 bases, with 13 bases separating them. CDR3 in amino acids: CASSVAMGGPYGYTF. In nucleotides, the CDR3 is TGTGCCAGCAGCGTAGCTATGGGAGGCCCCTATGGCTACACCTTC.

Only a few counts were recorded for this clone. As DNA, the CDR3 is TGTGCCACTTCGACAGCATCCTACGAGCAGTACTTC. Residues: CATSTASYEQYF. The chain links TRBV19 to TRBJ2-7; perhaps TRBD1 as D (5 bases). Trimming shortened V by 10 bases and J by 1 base, and 11 bases separated the two germline ends. The CDR3 has 12 residues. Germline V lookup: CDR1 LNHDA, CDR2 SQIVND (reference sequence).

The chain recombines TRBV7-2 with TRBJ1-1, with 9 positions matching TRBD1. The CDR3 runs 15 residues. Germline CDR1 SGHTA, CDR2 FQGNSA. V shed 1 base and J 1 base; nucleotides not matched to a gene: 1. CDR3 bases: TGTGCCAGCAGCTTAGTGGGACAGGGGAACACTGAAGCTTTCTTT. It yields the protein CASSLVGQGNTEAFF.

The V gene is TRBV9, the J gene TRBJ1-2; 8 bases are a match to TRBD1. Germline values: CDR1 SGDLS, CDR2 YYNGEE. J lost 5 bases, V lost 0 bases, and 3 bases had no gene match. The CDR3 is 14 residues long. CDR3 region: CASSVEGTGYGYTF. CDR3 sequence (DNA): TGTGCCAGCAGCGTAGAGGGGACAGGTTATGGCTACACCTTC. Complete variable domain (other parts from reference TRBV9 and TRBJ1-2): DSGVTQTPKHLITATGQRVTLRCSPRSGDLSVYWYQQSLDQGLQFLIQYYNGEERAKGNILERFSAQQFPDLHSELNLSSLELGDSALYFCASSVEGTGYGYTFGSGTRLTVV.

Note on this clone: At one boundary the junction diverges from the germline segment, which might be a read error. The CDR3 here is CVSSHGRGLYYGYTF. The CDR3 DNA reads as TGCGTCAGCAGTCACGGCAGGGGGCTTTACTATGGCTACACCTTC. The chain couples TRBV23-1 to TRBJ1-2; 8 bases align to TRBD1. TRBV23-1 is an ORF; its function is uncertain. This CDR3 region has 15 residues.

This clone was counted only a few times. The chain joins TRBV5-1 to TRBJ2-1; D could derive from TRBD1 or TRBD2 (5 bases each). The V end lost 4 bases, the J end lost 5 bases, and 16 bases lay between the germline ends. CDR1 and CDR2 from the germline V gene are SGHRS and YFSETQ. CDR3 length: 15 amino acids. Here the CDR3 reads CASSLTLVGDNEQFF. The CDR3 coding sequence is TGCGCCAGCAGCCTTACCCTAGTGGGGGACAATGAGCAGTTCTTC.

This chain uses TRBV2 with TRBJ2-2; 9 nucleotides agree with TRBD1. CDR1 and CDR2 (germline): SNHLY, FYNNEI. The CDR3 contains 14 residues. After removal of 9 bases from V and 5 bases from J, the junction contained 7 bases not matched to a gene. The CDR3 here is CASYRGLQTGELFF. CDR3 nucleotides: TGTGCCAGTTACAGGGGGCTACAAACCGGGGAGCTGTTTTTT.

DNA for the CDR3: TGTGCCAGCAGCTTTCAGGGTTTCTATGGCTACACCTTC. Translation: CASSFQGFYGYTF. The rearrangement uses TRBV5-4 and TRBJ1-2; D may be TRBD1 (5 bases). Trimming stripped 2 bases from V and 4 bases from J, with 9 bases between. Germline CDR1 and CDR2: SGHNT and YYREEE (reference sequence). CDR3 length: 13 amino acids. The full variable domain, completed using reference TRBV5-4 and TRBJ1-2, is ETGVTQSPTHLIKTRGQQVTLRCSSQSGHNTVSWYQQALGQGPQFIFQYYREEENGRGNFPPRFSGLQFPNYSSELNVNALELDDSALYLCASSFQGFYGYTFGSGTRLTVV.

CDR3 in DNA: TGTGCCAGCAGCTTGGCCGGCAGAACTTATTTCTACGAGCAGTACTTC. Translation gives CASSLAGRTYFYEQYF. This chain connects TRBV5-8 to TRBJ2-7; D ambiguous. Germline assignment: CDR1 SGHTS and CDR2 YDEGEE. V dropped 0 bases and J dropped 3 bases, with 16 bases sitting between them. This CDR3 contains 16 residues.

The chain combines TRBV18 with TRBJ2-1; 7 positions agree with TRBD1. V lost 2 bases, J lost 6 bases, and 10 bases stayed unmatched. There are 16 residues in the CDR3. Germline values: CDR1 KGHSH, CDR2 LQKENI. The CDR3 protein is CASSPFLTGTANEQFF. CDR3 bases: TGTGCCAGCTCACCATTTCTGACAGGGACGGCCAATGAGCAGTTCTTC.

CDR3 sequence: CASSLPRGQIQFF. The CDR3 coding sequence is TGTGCCAGCAGCTTACCCCGCGGACAGATTCAGTTCTTC. This chain links TRBV7-2 with TRBJ2-1; D perhaps matches TRBD1 (6 bases). The CDR3 loop spans 13 amino acids. Between the trimmed V and J ends, which lost 2 bases and 13 bases, there was a span of 15 bases. Germline CDR1 and CDR2: SGHTA and FQGNSA.

The rearrangement joins TRBV5-5 to TRBJ2-7, with 10 positions matching TRBD1. Losses at the gene ends were 2 bases for V and 3 bases for J; bases not matched to a gene: 5. Germline-derived CDR1 and CDR2 are SGHKS and YYEKEE (reference sequence). This CDR3 is 15 amino acids long. The CDR3 sequence: CASSLGQGDHYEQYF. CDR3 nucleotides: TGTGCCAGCAGCTTAGGACAGGGGGACCACTACGAGCAGTACTTC.